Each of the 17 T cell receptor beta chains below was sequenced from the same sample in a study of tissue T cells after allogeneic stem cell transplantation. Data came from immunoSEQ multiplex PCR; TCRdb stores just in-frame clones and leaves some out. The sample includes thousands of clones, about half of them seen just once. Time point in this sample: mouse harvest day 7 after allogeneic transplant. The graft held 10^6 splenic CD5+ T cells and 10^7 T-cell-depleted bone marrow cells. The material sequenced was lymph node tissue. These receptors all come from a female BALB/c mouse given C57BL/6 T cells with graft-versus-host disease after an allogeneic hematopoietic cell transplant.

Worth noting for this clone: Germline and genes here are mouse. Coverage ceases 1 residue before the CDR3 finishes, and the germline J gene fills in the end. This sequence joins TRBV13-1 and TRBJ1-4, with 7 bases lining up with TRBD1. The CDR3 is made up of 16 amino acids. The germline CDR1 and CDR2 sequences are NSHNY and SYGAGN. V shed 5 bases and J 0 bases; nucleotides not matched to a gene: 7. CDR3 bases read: TGTGCCAGCAGACCGGACAGGACTCTTTCCAACGAAAGATTATTT. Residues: CASRPDRTLSNERLF. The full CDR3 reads CASRPDRTLSNERLFF.

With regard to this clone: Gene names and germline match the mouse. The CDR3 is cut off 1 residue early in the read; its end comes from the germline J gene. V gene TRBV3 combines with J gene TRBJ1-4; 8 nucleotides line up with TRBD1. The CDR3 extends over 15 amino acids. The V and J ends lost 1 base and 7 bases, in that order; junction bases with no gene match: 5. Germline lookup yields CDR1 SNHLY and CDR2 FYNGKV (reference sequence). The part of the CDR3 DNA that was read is TGTGCCAGCAGCTTAGTACCAGGGGGCGGCGAAAGATTATTT. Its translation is CASSLVPGGGERLF. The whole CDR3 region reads CASSLVPGGGERLFF.

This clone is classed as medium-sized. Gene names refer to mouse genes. The covered CDR3 bases are TGTGGTGCTAGGGGGGACAGGGATTACTATGCTGAGCAGTTC. Residues: CGARGDRDYYAEQF. The CDR3 as a whole reads CGARGDRDYYAEQFF. V gene TRBV20 combines with J gene TRBJ2-1; 9 positions match TRBD1. The read terminates 1 residue before the CDR3 end, so the remaining end is supplied by the germline J gene. V was pared by 1 base and J by 2 bases, with 3 bases of the junction left unmatched. This CDR3 comprises 15 residues. CDR1 GFQATS and CDR2 STVNSAI come from the germline V gene.

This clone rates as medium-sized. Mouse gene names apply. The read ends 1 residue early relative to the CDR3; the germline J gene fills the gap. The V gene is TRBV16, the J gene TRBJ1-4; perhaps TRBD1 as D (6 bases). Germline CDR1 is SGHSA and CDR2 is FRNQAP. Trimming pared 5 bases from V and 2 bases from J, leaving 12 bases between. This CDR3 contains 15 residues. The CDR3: CASSLTGASNERLFF. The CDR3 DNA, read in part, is TGTGCAAGCAGCCTTACGGGGGCCTCCAACGAAAGATTATTT.

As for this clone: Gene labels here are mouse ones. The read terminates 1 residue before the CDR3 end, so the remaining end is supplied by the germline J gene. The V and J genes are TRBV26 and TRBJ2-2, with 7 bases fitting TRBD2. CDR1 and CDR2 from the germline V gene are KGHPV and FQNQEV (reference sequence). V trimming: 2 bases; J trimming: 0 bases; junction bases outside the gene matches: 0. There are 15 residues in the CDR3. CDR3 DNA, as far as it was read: TGTGCCAGCAGTCTGCTGGGGGCAAACACCGGGCAGCTCTAC. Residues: CASSLLGANTGQLY. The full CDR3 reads CASSLLGANTGQLYF.

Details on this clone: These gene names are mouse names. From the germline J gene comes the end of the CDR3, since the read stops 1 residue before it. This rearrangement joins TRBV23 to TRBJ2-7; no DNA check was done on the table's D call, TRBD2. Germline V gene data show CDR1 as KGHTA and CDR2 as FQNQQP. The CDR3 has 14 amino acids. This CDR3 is CSSSQSAGGGEQYF. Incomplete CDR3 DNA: TGCTCCAGCAGTCAATCGGCCGGGGGGGGGGAACAGTAC.

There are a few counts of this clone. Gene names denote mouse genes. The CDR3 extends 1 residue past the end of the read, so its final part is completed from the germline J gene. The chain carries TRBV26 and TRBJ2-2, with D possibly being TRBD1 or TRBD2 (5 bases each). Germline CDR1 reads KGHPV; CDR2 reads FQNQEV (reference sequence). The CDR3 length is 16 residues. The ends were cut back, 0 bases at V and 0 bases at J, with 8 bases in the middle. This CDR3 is CASSLSGRANTGQLYF. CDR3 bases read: TGTGCCAGCAGTCTGTCGGGGCGTGCAAACACCGGGCAGCTCTAC.

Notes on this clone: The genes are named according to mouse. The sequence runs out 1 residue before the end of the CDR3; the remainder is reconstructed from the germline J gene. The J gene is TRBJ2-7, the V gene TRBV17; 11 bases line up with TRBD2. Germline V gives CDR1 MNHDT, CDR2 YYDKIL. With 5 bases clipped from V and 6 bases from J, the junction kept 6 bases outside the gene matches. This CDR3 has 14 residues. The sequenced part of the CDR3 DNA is TGTGCTAGCAGTCCTCCGGGACTGGGGGTTGAACAGTAC. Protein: CASSPPGLGVEQY. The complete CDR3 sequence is CASSPPGLGVEQYF.

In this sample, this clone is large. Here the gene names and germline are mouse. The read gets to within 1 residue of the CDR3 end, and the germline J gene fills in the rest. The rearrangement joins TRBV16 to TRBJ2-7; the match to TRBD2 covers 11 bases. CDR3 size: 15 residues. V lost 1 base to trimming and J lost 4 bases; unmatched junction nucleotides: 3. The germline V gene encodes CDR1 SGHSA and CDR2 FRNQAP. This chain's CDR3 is CASSLAGTGGYEQYF. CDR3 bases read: TGTGCAAGCAGCTTAGCGGGGACTGGGGGTTATGAACAGTAC.

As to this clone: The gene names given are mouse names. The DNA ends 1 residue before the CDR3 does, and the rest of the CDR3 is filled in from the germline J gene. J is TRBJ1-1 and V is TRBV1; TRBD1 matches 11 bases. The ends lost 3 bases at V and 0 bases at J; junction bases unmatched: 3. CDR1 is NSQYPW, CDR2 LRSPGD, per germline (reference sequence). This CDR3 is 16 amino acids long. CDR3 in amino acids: CTCSARDRGANTEVFF. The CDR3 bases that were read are TGCACCTGCAGTGCTCGGGACAGGGGGGCAAACACAGAAGTCTTC.

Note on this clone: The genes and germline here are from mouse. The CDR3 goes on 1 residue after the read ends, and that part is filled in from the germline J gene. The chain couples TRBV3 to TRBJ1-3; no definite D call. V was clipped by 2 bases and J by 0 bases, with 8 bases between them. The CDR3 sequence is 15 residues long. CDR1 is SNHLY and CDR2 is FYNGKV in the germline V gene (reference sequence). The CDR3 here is CASSLLLNSGNTLYF. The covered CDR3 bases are TGTGCCAGCAGCTTATTATTGAATTCTGGAAATACGCTCTAT.

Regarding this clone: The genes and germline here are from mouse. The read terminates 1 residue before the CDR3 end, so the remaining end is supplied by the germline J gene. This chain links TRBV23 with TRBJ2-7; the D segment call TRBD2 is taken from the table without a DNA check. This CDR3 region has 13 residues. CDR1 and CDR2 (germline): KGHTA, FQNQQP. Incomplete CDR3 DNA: TGCTCCAGCCACCGGACTGGGGGGTATGAACAGTAC. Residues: CSSHRTGGYEQY. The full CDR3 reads CSSHRTGGYEQYF.

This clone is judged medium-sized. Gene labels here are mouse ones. The sequenced CDR3 bases are TGTGCCAGCAGTGATGCTTTTGAACAGTAC. Amino acids: CASSDAFEQY. The CDR3, in full, reads CASSDAFEQYF. The chain couples TRBV13-1 to TRBJ2-7; D is uncertain. Read coverage stops 1 residue before the CDR3 terminus; the germline J gene supplies the remainder. CDR3 length: 11 residues. The V end lost 0 bases, the J end lost 6 bases, and 4 bases lay between the germline ends. CDR1 and CDR2 (germline): NSHNY, SYGAGN.

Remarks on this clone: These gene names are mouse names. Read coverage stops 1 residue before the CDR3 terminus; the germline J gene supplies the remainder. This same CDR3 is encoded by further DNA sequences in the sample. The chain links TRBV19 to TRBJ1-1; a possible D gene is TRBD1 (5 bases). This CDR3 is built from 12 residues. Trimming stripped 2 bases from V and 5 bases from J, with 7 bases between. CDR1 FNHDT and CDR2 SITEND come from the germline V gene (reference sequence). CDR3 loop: CASSMGGTEVFF. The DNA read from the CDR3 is TGTGCCAGCAGTATGGGGGGAACAGAAGTCTTC.

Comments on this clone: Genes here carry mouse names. The sequenced CDR3 bases are TGTGCCAGCAGTCAGGGAAGTCAAAACACCTTGTAC. It specifies CASSQGSQNTLY. The full CDR3 protein reads CASSQGSQNTLYF. V and J are TRBV26 and TRBJ2-4, with D unresolved. The CDR3 end falls 1 residue outside the read, so it is completed with the germline J gene. Germline CDR1 is KGHPV and CDR2 is FQNQEV (reference sequence). The CDR3 has 13 amino acids. Trimming took 4 bases from V and 0 from J, leaving 5 bases between them. Full variable domain (outside the CDR3, taken from reference TRBV26 and TRBJ2-4): NSKVIQTPRYLVKGQGQKAKMRCIPEKGHPVVFWYQQNKNNEFKFLINFQNQEVLQQIDMTEKRFSAECPSNSPCSLEIQSSEAGDSALYLCASSQGSQNTLYFGAGTRLSVL.

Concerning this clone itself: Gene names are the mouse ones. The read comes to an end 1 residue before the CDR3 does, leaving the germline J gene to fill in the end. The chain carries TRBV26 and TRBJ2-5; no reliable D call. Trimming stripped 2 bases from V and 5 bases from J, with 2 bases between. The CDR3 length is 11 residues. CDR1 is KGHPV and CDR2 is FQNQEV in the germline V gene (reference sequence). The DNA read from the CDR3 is TGTGCCAGCAGTCTGAGAGACACCCAGTAC. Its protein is CASSLRDTQY. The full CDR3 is CASSLRDTQYF.

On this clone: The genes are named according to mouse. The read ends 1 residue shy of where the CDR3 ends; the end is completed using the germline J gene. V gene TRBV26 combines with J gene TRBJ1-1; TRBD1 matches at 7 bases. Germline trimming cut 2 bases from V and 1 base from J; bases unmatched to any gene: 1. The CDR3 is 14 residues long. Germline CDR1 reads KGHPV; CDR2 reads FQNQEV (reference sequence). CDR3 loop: CASSLQGGNTEVFF. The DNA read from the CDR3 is TGTGCCAGCAGTCTGCAGGGGGGGAACACAGAAGTCTTC.